The 15 T cell receptor beta chains listed next were all sequenced from one sample in a study of control samples from healthy donors and cancer patients. Profiled with immunoSEQ multiplex PCR; TCRdb holds only in-frame clones, not every one. The repertoire holds about 130,000 clones, with approximately 92% as singletons. Input material: blood. The receptors stem from a man between 18 and 29 years old in good health.

The rearrangement joins TRBV27 to TRBJ1-1; D gene ambiguous. CDR3 size: 14 residues. Germline loops: CDR1 MNHEY, CDR2 SMNVEV (reference sequence). V gave up 7 bases and J gave up 5 bases, with 17 bases separating them. In DNA, the CDR3 is TGTGCCAGCATCGAAGGACCCGGTAGGACTGAAGCTTTCTTT. It yields the protein CASIEGPGRTEAFF.

The J gene is TRBJ1-4, the V gene TRBV5-1, with D uncertain. Trimming shortened V by 0 bases and J by 3 bases, and 9 bases separated the two germline ends. The CDR3 totals 15 residues. Germline V CDR1 and CDR2: SGHRS, YFSETQ. In nucleotides, the CDR3 is TGCGCCAGCAGCTTGGAAGTGGGATCTAATGAAAAACTGTTTTTT. Its protein product is CASSLEVGSNEKLFF.

This clone occurred a few times. This chain links TRBV2 with TRBJ1-2; D may be TRBD1 (5 bases). The V gene lost 9 bases and the J gene lost 4 bases, with 18 bases spanning the gap. CDR1 is SNHLY, CDR2 FYNNEI, per germline. CDR3 length: 14 amino acids. As DNA, the CDR3 is TGTGCCAGTTCGGCGCAGGGATTGAGCTATGGCTACACCTTC. This sequence encodes CASSAQGLSYGYTF.

V gene TRBV7-9 combines with J gene TRBJ1-1, with TRBD1 matching over 8 bases. Germline V gene lookup returns CDR1 SEHNR and CDR2 FQNEAQ (reference sequence). The CDR3 spans 15 residues. V dropped 4 bases and J dropped 3; count of bases not matched to a gene: 7. CDR3 sequence reads: CASSSPGGSYTEAFF. CDR3 in DNA: TGTGCCAGCAGCTCCCCAGGGGGCTCATACACTGAAGCTTTCTTT.

The J gene is TRBJ1-3, the V gene TRBV19; 8 nucleotides align to TRBD1. With V trimmed by 4 bases and J by 0 bases, 8 bases remained unmatched. Germline CDR1 and CDR2: LNHDA and SQIVND (reference sequence). This CDR3 is 17 amino acids long. In DNA, the CDR3 is TGTGCCAGTAGTAAGGGACAGGCACGACTCTCTGGAAACACCATATATTTT. Amino acids: CASSKGQARLSGNTIYF.

This clone was counted a single time. The chain joins TRBV30 to TRBJ1-4; TRBD1 might be the D (5 bases). The CDR3 loop spans 15 amino acids. Trimming stripped 2 bases from V and 3 bases from J, with 13 bases between. Germline CDR1 GTSNPN, CDR2 SVGIG (reference sequence). The CDR3 nucleotides read TGTGCCTGGAGTAATCCGACAGACCCTAATGAAAAACTGTTTTTT. As protein: CAWSNPTDPNEKLFF.

The chain combines TRBV11-3 with TRBJ2-3; 12 nucleotides agree with TRBD2. The CDR3 loop spans 18 amino acids. J lost 2 bases, V lost 3 bases, and 9 bases had no gene match. Germline V gene data show CDR1 as SGHNT and CDR2 as YENEEA. Here the CDR3 reads CASSFPNLAGGPTDTQYF. Written as DNA, the CDR3 is TGTGCCAGCAGCTTCCCTAACCTAGCGGGAGGGCCCACAGATACGCAGTATTTT. The full variable domain, in which reference TRBV11-3 and TRBJ2-3 provide the parts outside the CDR3, is EAGVVQSPRYKIIEKKQPVAFWCNPISGHNTLYWYLQNLGQGPELLIRYENEEAVDDSQLPKDRFSAERLKGVDSTLKIQPAELGDSAVYLCASSFPNLAGGPTDTQYFGPGTRLTVL.

This CDR3 is CAISSGPTDSGNTIYF. The DNA of the CDR3 is TGTGCCATCAGCTCGGGGCCCACCGACTCTGGAAACACCATATATTTT. This rearrangement joins TRBV10-3 to TRBJ1-3, with a weak D call TRBD1 (5 bases). V lost 6 bases and J lost 0, with 15 bases in between. CDR1 is ENHRY, CDR2 SYGVKD, per germline. The CDR3 has 16 residues.

The chain couples TRBV24-1 to TRBJ2-3, with 11 bases aligning to TRBD2. V dropped 4 bases and J dropped 3; count of bases not matched to a gene: 11. Germline-derived CDR1 and CDR2 are KGHDR and SFDVKD. The CDR3 consists of 18 residues. Here the CDR3 DNA reads TGTGCCACCAGTGAAAAAAAATCGACTAGCGGGGCGACAGATACGCAGTATTTT. Protein sequence: CATSEKKSTSGATDTQYF.

This rearrangement joins TRBV5-1 to TRBJ2-5; D is possibly TRBD1 (6 bases). The CDR3 is 16 residues long. V was trimmed by 0 bases and J by 3 bases, leaving 15 bases between them. Germline V gene sequence: CDR1 SGHRS, CDR2 YFSETQ. The CDR3 reads CASSLVTGSQKETQYF. The DNA of the CDR3 is TGCGCCAGCAGCTTGGTGACAGGCTCCCAAAAAGAGACCCAGTACTTC.

Only one count was recorded for this clone. J is TRBJ2-7 and V is TRBV19; maybe TRBD1 (6 bases). Germline V gene data show CDR1 as LNHDA and CDR2 as SQIVND (reference sequence). The ends were cut back, 7 bases at V and 2 bases at J, with 9 bases in the middle. The CDR3 runs to 12 residues. The DNA for the CDR3 is TGTGCCAGTATGACAGGTACCTACGAGCAGTACTTC. Its translation: CASMTGTYEQYF.

The chain carries TRBV27 and TRBJ1-6, with 11 bases identical to TRBD1. Germline CDR1 is MNHEY and CDR2 is SMNVEV (reference sequence). The trim removed 3 bases at V and 5 bases at J, leaving 9 bases unmatched. The CDR3 has 18 residues. In nucleotides, the CDR3 is TGTGCCAGCAGTTTTTTTGGGGGGACAGGGGGAAATAATTCACCCCTCCACTTT. The encoded protein is CASSFFGGTGGNNSPLHF.

This chain joins TRBV9 and TRBJ2-3; 10 bases line up with TRBD2. The CDR3 sequence is 19 residues long. CDR1 is SGDLS, CDR2 YYNGEE, per germline. After removal of 1 base from V and 0 bases from J, the junction contained 11 bases not matched to a gene. This CDR3 is CASSVSSGGTSSSTDTQYF. CDR3 nucleotides: TGTGCCAGCAGCGTATCTAGCGGGGGAACCAGTAGTAGCACAGATACGCAGTATTTT.

The chain recombines TRBV20-1 with TRBJ2-7; tentatively, D is TRBD1 (6 bases). Trimming shortened V by 6 bases and J by 6 bases, and 18 bases separated the two germline ends. CDR3 size: 13 residues. The germline CDR1 and CDR2 sequences are DFQATT and SNEGSKA (reference sequence). The CDR3: CSASTGSGTEQYF. CDR3 in DNA: TGCAGTGCAAGTACAGGGTCGGGGACCGAGCAGTACTTC.

The chain recombines TRBV14 with TRBJ2-7; weak D call: TRBD2 (6 bases). The CDR3 runs 15 residues. Germline V lookup: CDR1 SGHDN, CDR2 FVKESK. V lost 3 bases, J lost 0 bases, and 12 bases lay in between. This CDR3 is CASSHTGGNSYEQYF. The CDR3 DNA follows: TGTGCCAGCAGCCACACTGGGGGGAACTCCTACGAGCAGTACTTC.